The 10 T cell receptor beta chains presented below share a single source sample, sequenced in a study of blood T cell repertoires in COVID-19. Only in-frame clones appear in the TCRdb table, and some are missing; sequencing was by immunoSEQ multiplex PCR. The data contain 100,000 to 150,000 clones, 85% to 90% of them singletons. Specimen: peripheral blood. The receptors here all came from a man aged 50-60 years with acute or convalescent COVID-19.

The chain uses TRBV2 and TRBJ1-6; possible D gene TRBD1, 5 bases. This CDR3 is built from 13 residues. V was clipped by 4 bases and J by 7 bases, with 8 bases between them. Per germline, CDR1 SNHLY and CDR2 FYNNEI. CDR3 bases: TGTGCCAGCAGTGTTGACAGAAATTCACCCCTCCACTTT. Its translation: CASSVDRNSPLHF.

This sequence joins TRBV13 and TRBJ2-7, with 9 bases lining up with TRBD1. Trimming removed 5 bases from V and 6 bases from J; junction bases left unmatched: 11. Germline CDR1 reads PRHDT; CDR2 reads FYEKMQ (reference sequence). The length of the CDR3 is 15 residues. CDR3 sequence: CASSPTDRDRVEQYF. As DNA, the CDR3 is TGTGCCAGCAGCCCAACCGACCGGGACAGGGTCGAGCAGTACTTC. Combining the CDR3 with reference TRBV13 and TRBJ2-7 gives the whole variable domain AAGVIQSPRHLIKEKRETATLKCYPIPRHDTVYWYQQGPGQDPQFLISFYEKMQSDKGSIPDRFSAQQFSDYHSELNMSSLELGDSALYFCASSPTDRDRVEQYFGPGTRLTVT.

The chain recombines TRBV28 with TRBJ1-1; 9 nucleotides match TRBD1. V was pared by 3 bases and J by 3 bases, with 2 bases of the junction left unmatched. This CDR3 region has 14 residues. In germline, CDR1 is MDHEN, CDR2 SYDVKM. The CDR3 loop is CASSFGDRDTEAFF. DNA for the CDR3: TGTGCCAGCAGTTTCGGGGACAGGGACACTGAAGCTTTCTTT. Full variable domain (rest looked up from reference TRBV28 and TRBJ1-1): DVKVTQSSRYLVKRTGEKVFLECVQDMDHENMFWYRQDPGLGLRLIYFSYDVKMKEKGDIPEGYSVSREKKERFSLILESASTNQTSMYLCASSFGDRDTEAFFGQGTRLTVV.

The gene calls are TRBV16 and TRBJ2-7, with D possibly being TRBD2 (6 bases). The CDR3 consists of 12 residues. The V and J ends lost 1 base and 6 bases respectively, with 7 bases between them. The germline CDR1 and CDR2 sequences are KGHSY and FQNENV. The DNA of the CDR3 is TGTGCCAGCAGCCAATGGAGGGCCGAGCAGTACTTC. This encodes CASSQWRAEQYF.

In this sample, this clone turned up once. The V call is TRBV5-1, the J call TRBJ2-1, with 11 positions matching TRBD2. Germline V CDR1 and CDR2: SGHRS, YFSETQ. Trimming took 1 base from V and 3 from J; bases not matched to a gene: 0. The CDR3 loop spans 15 amino acids. The CDR3 sequence is CASSLTSGSYNEQFF. The CDR3 DNA sequence: TGCGCCAGCAGCTTGACTAGCGGGAGCTACAATGAGCAGTTCTTC.

The chain recombines TRBV25-1 with TRBJ2-2; 7 nucleotides align to TRBD1. The CDR3 spans 14 residues. V trimming: 6 bases; J trimming: 4 bases; junction bases outside the gene matches: 5. Germline lookup yields CDR1 MGHDK and CDR2 SYGVNS. CDR3 loop: CASRWTGSTGELFF. The DNA of the CDR3 is TGTGCCAGCAGGTGGACAGGCTCCACCGGGGAGCTGTTTTTT.

There are a few counts of this clone. The chain is built from TRBV27 and TRBJ2-1; 12 bases fit TRBD2. The CDR3 totals 18 residues. V dropped 0 bases and J dropped 4; count of bases not matched to a gene: 7. CDR1 MNHEY and CDR2 SMNVEV come from the germline V gene (reference sequence). CDR3 in amino acids: CASSLSQPGLAGYNEQFF. As DNA, the CDR3 is TGTGCCAGCAGTTTATCTCAACCGGGACTAGCGGGTTACAATGAGCAGTTCTTC.

The rearrangement uses TRBV3-1 (or the pseudogene TRBV3-2) and TRBJ2-4; 10 positions agree with TRBD2. The CDR3 is 15 amino acids. CDR1 LGHDT and CDR2 YNNKEL come from the germline V gene (reference sequence). V gave up 3 bases and J gave up 8 bases; unmatched junction bases: 7. For the CDR3, the DNA is TGTGCCAGCAGCCACACCGGGACTAGCGTGGACATTCAGTACTTC. Encoded protein: CASSHTGTSVDIQYF.

The V call is TRBV11-3, the J call TRBJ2-5; TRBD1 is a possible D gene (6 bases). Trimming shortened V by 2 bases and J by 2 bases, and 9 bases separated the two germline ends. The length of the CDR3 is 14 residues. In germline, CDR1 is SGHNT, CDR2 YENEEA. CDR3 nucleotide sequence: TGTGCCAGCAGCTTATACAGGGCTCAAGAGACCCAGTACTTC. This codes for CASSLYRAQETQYF.

Turning to this clone: In the same sample, other DNA sequences code for this CDR3. The genes are TRBV9 and TRBJ2-7; 8 bases agree with TRBD2. Trimming cost V 0 bases and J 1 base; bases outside gene matches: 3. The CDR3 runs to 15 residues. From germline, CDR1 is SGDLS and CDR2 YYNGEE. The CDR3 here is CASSVGAGGSYEQYF. The CDR3 DNA follows: TGTGCCAGCAGCGTAGGTGCGGGAGGATCCTACGAGCAGTACTTC.